The 7 T cell receptor beta chains presented below share a single source sample, sequenced in a study of T cells expressing NK-cell markers. TCRdb derives one entry per CDR3 protein from the 5' RACE reads, leaving out DNA. The repertoire table contains about 400,000 distinct CDR3 sequences. Material for sequencing was blood T cells: a sorted CD56 or NKG2C T cell subset, CD4+ or CD8+ T cells, or bulk PBMC T cells (not recorded which). Receptors were obtained from a woman aged 50 to 60 in good health.

The chain couples TRBV30 to TRBJ1-1; TCRdb calls TRBD1, which cannot be checked without DNA. Germline assignment: CDR1 GTSNPN and CDR2 SVGIG (reference sequence). This CDR3 contains 13 residues. CDR3 residues: CAWGLGGIAEAFF.

The rearrangement uses TRBV12-3 or TRBV12-4 and TRBJ2-1; TCRdb indicates TRBD2, and absent DNA this call remains unverified. This CDR3 is built from 14 residues. CDR3 sequence: CATSWEGGYNEQFF.

This chain joins TRBV6-6 and TRBJ2-1; TCRdb names TRBD2, which stays unverified in the absence of DNA. The germline gives CDR1 MNHNY, CDR2 SVGAGI (reference sequence). The CDR3 totals 15 residues. The CDR3 here is CASSQTSGRTGEQFF.

The rearrangement links TRBV5-1 to TRBJ1-1. The germline gives CDR1 SGHRS, CDR2 YFSETQ. The CDR3 consists of 13 residues. Here the CDR3 reads CASSLGSYTEAFF.

The CDR3 loop reads CAREGHANTGELFF. This rearrangement joins TRBV2 to TRBJ2-2; the D gene TCRdb calls, TRBD1, cannot be checked with no DNA. Germline V gene data show CDR1 as SNHLY and CDR2 as FYNNEI. The CDR3 has 14 residues.

The J gene is TRBJ2-5, the V gene TRBV6-5; without DNA, the TCRdb call of TRBD1 cannot be checked. This CDR3 spans 16 amino acids. CDR1 and CDR2 from the germline V gene are MNHEY and SVGAGI. CDR3 in amino acids: CASIKEGPGSGETQYF.

The chain recombines TRBV11-2 with TRBJ2-1; TCRdb designates TRBD2, a call that cannot be tested without DNA. This CDR3 comprises 18 residues. Germline values: CDR1 SGHAT, CDR2 FQNNGV. The chain's CDR3 is CASSLESSLAGKLYEQFF.